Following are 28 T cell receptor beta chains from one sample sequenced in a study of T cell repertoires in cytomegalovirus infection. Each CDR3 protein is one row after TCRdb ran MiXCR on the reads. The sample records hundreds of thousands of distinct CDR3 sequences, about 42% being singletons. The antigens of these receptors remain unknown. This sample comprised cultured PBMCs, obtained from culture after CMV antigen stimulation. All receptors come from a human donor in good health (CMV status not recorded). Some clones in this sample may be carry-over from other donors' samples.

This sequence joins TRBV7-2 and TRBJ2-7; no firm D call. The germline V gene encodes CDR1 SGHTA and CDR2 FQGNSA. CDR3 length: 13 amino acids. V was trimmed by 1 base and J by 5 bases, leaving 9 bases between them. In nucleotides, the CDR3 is TGTGCCAGCAGCTTAGGGAACAACCACGAGCAGTACTTC. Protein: CASSLGNNHEQYF.

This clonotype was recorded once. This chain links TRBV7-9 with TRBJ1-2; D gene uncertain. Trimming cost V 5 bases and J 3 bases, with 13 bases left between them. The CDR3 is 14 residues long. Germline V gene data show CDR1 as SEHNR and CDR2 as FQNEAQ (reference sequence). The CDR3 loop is CASSRAGADYGYTF. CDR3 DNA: TGTGCCAGCAGCCGGGCGGGCGCCGACTATGGCTACACCTTC.

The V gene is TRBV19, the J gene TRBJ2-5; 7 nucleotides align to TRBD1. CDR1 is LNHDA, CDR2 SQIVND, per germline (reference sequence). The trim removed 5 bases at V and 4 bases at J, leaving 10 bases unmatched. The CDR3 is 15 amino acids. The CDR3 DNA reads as TGTGCCAGTAGTCCAACAACAGGGGTAGGAGAGACCCAGTACTTC. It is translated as CASSPTTGVGETQYF.

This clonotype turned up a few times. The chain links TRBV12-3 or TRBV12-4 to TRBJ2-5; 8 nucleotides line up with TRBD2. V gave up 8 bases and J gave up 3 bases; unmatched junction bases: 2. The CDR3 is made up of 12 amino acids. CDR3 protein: CASGAGEETQYF. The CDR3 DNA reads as TGTGCCAGCGGAGCGGGGGAAGAGACCCAGTACTTC.

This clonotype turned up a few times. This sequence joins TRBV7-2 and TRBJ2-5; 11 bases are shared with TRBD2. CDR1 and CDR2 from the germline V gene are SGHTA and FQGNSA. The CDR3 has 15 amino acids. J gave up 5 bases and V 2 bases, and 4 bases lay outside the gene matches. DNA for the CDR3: TGTGCCAGCAGCTTAACTAGCGGGAGACCGGAGACCCAGTACTTC. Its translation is CASSLTSGRPETQYF.

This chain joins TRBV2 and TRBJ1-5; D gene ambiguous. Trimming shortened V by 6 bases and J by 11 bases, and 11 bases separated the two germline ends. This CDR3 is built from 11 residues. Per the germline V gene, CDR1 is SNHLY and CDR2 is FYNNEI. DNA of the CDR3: TGTGCCAGCAGGCTTATGGGGTCCCAGCATTTT. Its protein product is CASRLMGSQHF.

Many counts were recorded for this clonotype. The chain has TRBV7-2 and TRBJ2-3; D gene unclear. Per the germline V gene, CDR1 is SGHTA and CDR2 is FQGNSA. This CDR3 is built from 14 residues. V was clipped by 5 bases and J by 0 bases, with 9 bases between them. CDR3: CASSPQVSTDTQYF. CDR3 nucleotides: TGTGCCAGCAGCCCCCAGGTTAGCACAGATACGCAGTATTTT.

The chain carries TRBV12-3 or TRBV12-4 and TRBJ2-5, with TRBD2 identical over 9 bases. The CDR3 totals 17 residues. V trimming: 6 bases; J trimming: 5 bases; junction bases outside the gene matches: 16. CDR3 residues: CASSWLAGGPGSETQYF. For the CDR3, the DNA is TGTGCCAGCAGCTGGCTGGCGGGAGGGCCGGGTTCTGAGACCCAGTACTTC.

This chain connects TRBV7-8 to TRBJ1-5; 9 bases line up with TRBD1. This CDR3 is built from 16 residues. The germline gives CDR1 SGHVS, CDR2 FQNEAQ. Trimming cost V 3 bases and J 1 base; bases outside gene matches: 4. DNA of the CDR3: TGTGCCAGCAGCTTGGGTGGACAGGGGAGCAATCAGCCCCAGCATTTT. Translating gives CASSLGGQGSNQPQHF.

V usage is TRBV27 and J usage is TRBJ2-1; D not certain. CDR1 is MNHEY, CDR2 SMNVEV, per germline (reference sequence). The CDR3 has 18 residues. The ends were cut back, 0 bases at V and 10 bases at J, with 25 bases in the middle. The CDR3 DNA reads TGTGCCAGCAGTTTATCAGTGGTTCGCGGCTGGGATAGTAGGGAGCAGTTCTTC. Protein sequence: CASSLSVVRGWDSREQFF.

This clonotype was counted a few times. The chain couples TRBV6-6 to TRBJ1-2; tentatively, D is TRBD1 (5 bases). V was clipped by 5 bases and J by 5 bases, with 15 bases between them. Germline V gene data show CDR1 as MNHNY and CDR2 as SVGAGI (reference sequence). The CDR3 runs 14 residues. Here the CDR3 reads CASSGPGGAYGYTF. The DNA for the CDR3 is TGTGCCAGCAGTGGGCCTGGGGGTGCTTATGGCTACACCTTC.

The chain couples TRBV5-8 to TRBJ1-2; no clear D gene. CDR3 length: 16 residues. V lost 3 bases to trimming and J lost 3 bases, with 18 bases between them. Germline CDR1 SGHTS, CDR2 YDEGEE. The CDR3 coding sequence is TGTGCCAGCAGCTCGGGCCTCCCCCTGGCTGACTATGGCTACACCTTC. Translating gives CASSSGLPLADYGYTF. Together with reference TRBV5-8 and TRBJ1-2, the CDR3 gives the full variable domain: EAGVTQSPTHLIKTRGQQATLRCSPISGHTSVYWYQQALGLGLQFLLWYDEGEERNRGNFPPRFSGRQFPNYSSELNVNALELEDSALYLCASSSGLPLADYGYTFGSGTRLTVV.

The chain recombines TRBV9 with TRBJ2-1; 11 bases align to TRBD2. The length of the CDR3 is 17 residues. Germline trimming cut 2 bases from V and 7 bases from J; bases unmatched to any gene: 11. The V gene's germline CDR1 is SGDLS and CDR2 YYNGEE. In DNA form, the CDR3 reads TGTGCCAGCAGCGTTAGCCCTCTAGCGGGAGGTAGGAATGAGCAGTTCTTC. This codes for CASSVSPLAGGRNEQFF.

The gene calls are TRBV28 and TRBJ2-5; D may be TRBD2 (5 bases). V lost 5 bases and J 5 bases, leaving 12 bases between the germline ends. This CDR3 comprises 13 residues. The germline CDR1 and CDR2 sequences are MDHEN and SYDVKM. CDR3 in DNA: TGTGCCAGCAGTCCCAGACTAAGGGAGACCCAGTACTTC. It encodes CASSPRLRETQYF.

This CDR3 is CASSQAWGKRSSGNTIYF. The CDR3, as DNA: TGCGCCAGCAGCCAAGCCTGGGGAAAGCGGAGCTCTGGAAACACCATATATTTT. The chain is built from TRBV4-1 and TRBJ1-3, with no clear D. Germline assignment: CDR1 MGHRA and CDR2 YSYEKL. This CDR3 contains 18 residues. The V and J ends lost 1 base and 0 bases respectively, with 16 bases between them.

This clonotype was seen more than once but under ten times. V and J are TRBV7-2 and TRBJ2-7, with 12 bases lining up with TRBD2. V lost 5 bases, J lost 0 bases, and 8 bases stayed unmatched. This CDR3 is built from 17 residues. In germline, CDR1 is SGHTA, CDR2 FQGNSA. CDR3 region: CASSQTSGGPLSYEQYF. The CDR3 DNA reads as TGTGCCAGCAGCCAAACTAGCGGGGGGCCTCTCTCCTACGAGCAGTACTTC.

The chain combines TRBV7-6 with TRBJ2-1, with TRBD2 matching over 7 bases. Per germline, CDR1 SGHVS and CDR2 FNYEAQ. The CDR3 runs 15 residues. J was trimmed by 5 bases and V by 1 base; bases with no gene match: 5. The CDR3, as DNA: TGTGCCAGCAGCTTAGAGCAGCGGGGACACAATGAGCAGTTCTTC. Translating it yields CASSLEQRGHNEQFF.

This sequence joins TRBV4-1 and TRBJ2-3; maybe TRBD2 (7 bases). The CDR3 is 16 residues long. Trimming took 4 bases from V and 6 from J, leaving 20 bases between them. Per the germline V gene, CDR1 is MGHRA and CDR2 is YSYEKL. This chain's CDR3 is CASSLLAAGAADTQYF. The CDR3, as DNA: TGCGCCAGCAGCCTCCTAGCCGCGGGGGCCGCTGATACGCAGTATTTT.

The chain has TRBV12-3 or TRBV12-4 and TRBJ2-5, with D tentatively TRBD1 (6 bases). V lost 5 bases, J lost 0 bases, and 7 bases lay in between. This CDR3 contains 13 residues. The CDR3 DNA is TGTGCCAGCAGTCCAGGGGACCAAGAGACCCAGTACTTC. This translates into CASSPGDQETQYF.

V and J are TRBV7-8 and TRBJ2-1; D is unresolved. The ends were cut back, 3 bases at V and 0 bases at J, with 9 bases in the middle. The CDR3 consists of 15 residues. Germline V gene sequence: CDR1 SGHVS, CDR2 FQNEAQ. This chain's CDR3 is CASSLIRSSYNEQFF. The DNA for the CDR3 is TGTGCCAGCAGCTTGATACGTAGCTCCTACAATGAGCAGTTCTTC.

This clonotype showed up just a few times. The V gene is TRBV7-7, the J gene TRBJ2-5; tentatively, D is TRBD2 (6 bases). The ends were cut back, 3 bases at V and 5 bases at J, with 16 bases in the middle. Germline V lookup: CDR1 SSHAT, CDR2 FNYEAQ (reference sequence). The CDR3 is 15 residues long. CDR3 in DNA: TGTGCCAGCAGCTTTAGGGACTCCGCCCAGGAGACCCAGTACTTC. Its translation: CASSFRDSAQETQYF.

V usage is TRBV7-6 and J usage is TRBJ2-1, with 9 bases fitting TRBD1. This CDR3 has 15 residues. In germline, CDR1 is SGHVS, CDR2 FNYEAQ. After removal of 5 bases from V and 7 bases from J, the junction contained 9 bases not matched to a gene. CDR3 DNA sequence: TGTGCCAGCAGCGACGGGACAGGGAGAATTAATGAGCAGTTCTTC. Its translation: CASSDGTGRINEQFF.

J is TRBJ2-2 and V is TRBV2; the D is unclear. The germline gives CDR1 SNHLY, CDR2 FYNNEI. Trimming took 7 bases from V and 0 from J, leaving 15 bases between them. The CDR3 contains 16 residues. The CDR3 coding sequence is TGTGCCAGCAAACTCCTGGCAGACCCGAACACCGGGGAGCTGTTTTTT. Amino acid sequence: CASKLLADPNTGELFF.

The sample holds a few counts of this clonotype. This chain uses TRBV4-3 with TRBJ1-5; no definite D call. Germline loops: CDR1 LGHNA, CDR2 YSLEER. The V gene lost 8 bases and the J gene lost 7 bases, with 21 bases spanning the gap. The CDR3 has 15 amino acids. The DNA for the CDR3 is TGCGCCAGCGCCCTCGAGCGGGGTCCTCGGCAGCCCCAGCATTTT. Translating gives CASALERGPRQPQHF.

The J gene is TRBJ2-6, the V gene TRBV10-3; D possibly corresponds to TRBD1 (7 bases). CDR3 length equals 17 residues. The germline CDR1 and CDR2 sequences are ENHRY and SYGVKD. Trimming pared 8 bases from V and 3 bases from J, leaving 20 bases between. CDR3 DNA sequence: TGTGCCATCCGGAGGGACAGCGAAATCTTTGGGGCCAACGTCCTGACTTTC. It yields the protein CAIRRDSEIFGANVLTF.

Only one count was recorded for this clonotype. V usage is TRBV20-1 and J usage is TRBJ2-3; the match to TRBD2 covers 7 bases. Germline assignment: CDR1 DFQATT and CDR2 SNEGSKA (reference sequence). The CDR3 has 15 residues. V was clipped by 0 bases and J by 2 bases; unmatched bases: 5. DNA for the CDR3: TGCAGTGCTAGAGACCGAGCGGGGCCCACAGATACGCAGTATTTT. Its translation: CSARDRAGPTDTQYF.

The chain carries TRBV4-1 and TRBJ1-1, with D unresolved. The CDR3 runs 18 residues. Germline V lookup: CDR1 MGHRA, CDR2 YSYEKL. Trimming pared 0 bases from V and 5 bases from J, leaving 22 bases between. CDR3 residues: CASSQDLTAALSKTEAFF. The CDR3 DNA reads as TGCGCCAGCAGCCAAGATTTAACGGCAGCCCTCTCGAAAACTGAAGCTTTCTTT.

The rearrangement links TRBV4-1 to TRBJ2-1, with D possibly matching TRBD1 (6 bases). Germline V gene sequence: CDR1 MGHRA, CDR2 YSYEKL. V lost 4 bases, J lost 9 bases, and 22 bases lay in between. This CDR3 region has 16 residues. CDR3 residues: CASSPGVGRGFGEQFF. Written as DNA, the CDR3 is TGCGCCAGCAGCCCCGGGGTGGGCAGGGGTTTCGGTGAGCAGTTCTTC.